This T cell receptor beta chain was sequenced in a study of cytomegalovirus exposure and HLA in healthy donors. Study details: Most donors, 70% to 85% of more than 300 genotyped, fell in the Caucasian-associated ancestry cluster. Findings and limits, study-wide: Researchers counted around 180 TCR beta chains as cytomegalovirus-associated.

Turning to this clone: Its antigen remains unknown.

Germline V gene lookup returns CDR1 LNHDA and CDR2 SQIVND (reference sequence). This CDR3 has 15 residues. V lost 5 bases, J lost 4 bases, and 9 bases stayed unmatched. The PCR used 60 Vbeta and 13 Jbeta primers. Clones were sequenced by immunoSEQ multiplex PCR, and TCRdb holds only the in-frame ones, with some missing. The sample shows some 200,000 clones, 65% to 80% of them seen only once. The chain recombines TRBV19 with TRBJ1-1; 8 bases are shared with TRBD1. Sequenced sample: PBMCs. This clonotype was sampled from a girl aged 2-9 years in good health and CMV-seronegative. This chain's CDR3 is CASSSLRDRLTEAFF. The CDR3 DNA follows: TGTGCCAGTAGTTCCCTCCGGGACAGGCTCACTGAAGCTTTCTTT. Together with reference TRBV19 and TRBJ1-1, the CDR3 gives the full variable domain: DGGITQSPKYLFRKEGQNVTLSCEQNLNHDAMYWYRQDPGQGLRLIYYSQIVNDFQKGDIAEGYSVSREKKESFPLTVTSAQKNPTAFYLCASSSLRDRLTEAFFGQGTRLTVV.